This T cell receptor beta chain was identified in a study of T cells in localized non-small cell lung cancer. Study observations and caveats: The appearance of a median roughly 53 of the top 100 tumor clones was seen in adjacent lung. Among the tissues sampled, uninvolved adjacent lung had the highest T cell clonality, above tumor. Heterogeneity cannot be ruled out, as sequencing used one tumor region only.

The data were produced by immunoSEQ multiplex PCR, yet TCRdb's version contains in-frame clones alone and is incomplete. The sample carries a few thousand clones, under 20% recorded once. J lost 7 bases, V lost 6 bases, and 3 bases had no gene match. Looked up from germline, CDR1 is MNHGY and CDR2 is SAAAGT. The CDR3 runs 13 residues. Comments on this clone: Its target is not known.

This specimen consisted of lung tumor tissue, obtained before any cancer treatment. The TCR sequence derives from a man aged 35-69 years with stage I lung adenocarcinoma. The rearrangement links TRBV6-8 to TRBJ2-2, with 9 bases aligning to TRBD1. The CDR3 region has the DNA TGTGCCAGCAGACAGGGGGCCGGCGGGGAGCTGTTTTTT. It translates to CASRQGAGGELFF.